The clone carrying this TCR beta chain was detected a few times. Its antigen is undetermined. CDR3 length equals 15 residues. Unmatched junction bases numbered 3, after V lost 1 base and J lost 3 bases. Germline values: CDR1 LGHNT, CDR2 FRNRAP. This record belongs to a study of beta chain features in type 1 diabetes. All of the isolated RNA was reverse transcribed, so expressed TCRB transcripts were sequenced. Generated by immunoSEQ multiplex PCR, the TCRdb table keeps only in-frame clones and is missing some. The sample holds about 350,000 clones, about 20% seen once. Study conclusions and caveats: Fewer junction insertions and more nucleotide deletions appeared in type 1 diabetes patients.

The TCR was taken from a woman between 18 and 30 years old in good health. The chain carries TRBV12-5 and TRBJ2-1; TRBD1 aligns across 7 bases. Sample: naive CD4+ T cells from blood. This CDR3 is CASGLAGQIYNEQFF. In DNA, the CDR3 is TGTGCTAGTGGTTTGGCGGGACAGATCTACAATGAGCAGTTCTTC.